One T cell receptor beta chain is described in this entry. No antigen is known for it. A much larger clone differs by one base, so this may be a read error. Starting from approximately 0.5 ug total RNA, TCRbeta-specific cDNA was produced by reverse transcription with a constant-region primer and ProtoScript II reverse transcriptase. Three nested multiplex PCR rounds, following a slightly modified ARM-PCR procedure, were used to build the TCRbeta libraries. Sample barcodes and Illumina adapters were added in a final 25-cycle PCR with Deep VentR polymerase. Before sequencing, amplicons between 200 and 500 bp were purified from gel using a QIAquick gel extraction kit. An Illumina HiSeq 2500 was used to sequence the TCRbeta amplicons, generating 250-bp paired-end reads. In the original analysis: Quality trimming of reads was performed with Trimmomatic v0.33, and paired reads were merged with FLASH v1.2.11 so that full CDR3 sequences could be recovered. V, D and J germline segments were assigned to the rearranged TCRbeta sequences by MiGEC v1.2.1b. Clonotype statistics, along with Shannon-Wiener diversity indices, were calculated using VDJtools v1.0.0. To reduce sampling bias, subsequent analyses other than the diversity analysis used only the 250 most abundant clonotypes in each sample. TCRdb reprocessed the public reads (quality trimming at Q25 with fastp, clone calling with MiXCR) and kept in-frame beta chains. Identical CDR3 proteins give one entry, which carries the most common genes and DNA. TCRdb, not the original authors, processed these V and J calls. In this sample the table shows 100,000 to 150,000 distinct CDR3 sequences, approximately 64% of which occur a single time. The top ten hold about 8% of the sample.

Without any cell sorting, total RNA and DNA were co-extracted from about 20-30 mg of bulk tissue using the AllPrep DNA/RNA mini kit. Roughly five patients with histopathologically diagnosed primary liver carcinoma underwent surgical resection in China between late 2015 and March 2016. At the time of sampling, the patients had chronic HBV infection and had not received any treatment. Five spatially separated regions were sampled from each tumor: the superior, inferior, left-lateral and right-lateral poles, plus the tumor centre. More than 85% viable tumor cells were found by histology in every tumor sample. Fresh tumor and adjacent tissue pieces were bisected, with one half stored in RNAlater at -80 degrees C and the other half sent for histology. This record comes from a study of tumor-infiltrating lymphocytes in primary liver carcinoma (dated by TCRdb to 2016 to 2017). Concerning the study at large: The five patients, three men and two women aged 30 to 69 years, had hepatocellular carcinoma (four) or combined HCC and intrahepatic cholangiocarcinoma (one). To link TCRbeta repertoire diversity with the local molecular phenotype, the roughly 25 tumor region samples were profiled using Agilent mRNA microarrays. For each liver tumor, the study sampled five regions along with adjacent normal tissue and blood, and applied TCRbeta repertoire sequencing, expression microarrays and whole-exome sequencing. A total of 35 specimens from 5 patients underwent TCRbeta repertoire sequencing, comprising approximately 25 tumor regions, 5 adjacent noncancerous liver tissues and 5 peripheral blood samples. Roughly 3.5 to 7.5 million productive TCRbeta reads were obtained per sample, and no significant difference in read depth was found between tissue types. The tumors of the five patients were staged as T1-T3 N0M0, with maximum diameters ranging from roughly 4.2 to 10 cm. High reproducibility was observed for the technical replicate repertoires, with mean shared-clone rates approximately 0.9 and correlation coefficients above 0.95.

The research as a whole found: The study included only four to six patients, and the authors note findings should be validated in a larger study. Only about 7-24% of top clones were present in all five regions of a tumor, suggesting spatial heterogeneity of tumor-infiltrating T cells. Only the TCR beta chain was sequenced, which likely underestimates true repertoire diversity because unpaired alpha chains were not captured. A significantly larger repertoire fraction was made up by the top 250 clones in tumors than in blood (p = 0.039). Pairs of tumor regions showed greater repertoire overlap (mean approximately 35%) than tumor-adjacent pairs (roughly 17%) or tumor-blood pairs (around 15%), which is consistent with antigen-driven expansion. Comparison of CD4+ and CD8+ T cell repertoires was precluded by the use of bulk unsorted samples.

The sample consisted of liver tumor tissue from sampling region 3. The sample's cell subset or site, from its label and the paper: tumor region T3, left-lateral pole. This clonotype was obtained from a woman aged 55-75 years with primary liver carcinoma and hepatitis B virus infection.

The CDR3 corresponds to CASGFFQGYAMQETQYF. The DNA sequence reads TGTGCCAGCGGCTTTTTCCAGGGGTACGCCATGCAAGAGACCCAGTACTTC. This sequence uses TRBV5-5 and TRBJ2-5; the D gene is perhaps TRBD1, from 6 matching bases. Counted from cysteine to phenylalanine, this CDR3 has 17 amino acids. Kept here is only the CDR3 DNA, which spans 51 bases and is read in frame from base 1. The germline V gene (reference sequence) gives CDR1 as SGHKS and CDR2 as YYEKEE.